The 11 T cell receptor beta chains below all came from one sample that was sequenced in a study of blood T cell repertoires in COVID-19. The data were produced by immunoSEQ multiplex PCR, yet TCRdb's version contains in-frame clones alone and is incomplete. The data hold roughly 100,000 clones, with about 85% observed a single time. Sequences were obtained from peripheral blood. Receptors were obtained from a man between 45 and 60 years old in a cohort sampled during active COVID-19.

As DNA, the CDR3 is TGTGCCAGCAGCGTGGGGCAGGGGATGGGATCTGGGGCCAACGTCCTGACTTTC. Translating it yields CASSVGQGMGSGANVLTF. This chain links TRBV9 with TRBJ2-6, with D perhaps TRBD1 (6 bases). The CDR3 runs to 18 residues. Per germline, CDR1 SGDLS and CDR2 YYNGEE. Trimming took 2 bases from V and 1 from J, leaving 16 bases between them. Complete variable domain (other parts from reference TRBV9 and TRBJ2-6): DSGVTQTPKHLITATGQRVTLRCSPRSGDLSVYWYQQSLDQGLQFLIQYYNGEERAKGNILERFSAQQFPDLHSELNLSSLELGDSALYFCASSVGQGMGSGANVLTFGAGSRLTVL.

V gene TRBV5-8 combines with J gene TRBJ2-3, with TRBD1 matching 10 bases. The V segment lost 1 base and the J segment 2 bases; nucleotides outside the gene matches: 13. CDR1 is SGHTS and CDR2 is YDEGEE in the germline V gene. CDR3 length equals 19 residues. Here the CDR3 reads CASSLPDRGRLKDTDTQYF. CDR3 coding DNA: TGTGCCAGCAGCTTGCCCGACAGGGGGCGCCTAAAAGACACAGATACGCAGTATTTT.

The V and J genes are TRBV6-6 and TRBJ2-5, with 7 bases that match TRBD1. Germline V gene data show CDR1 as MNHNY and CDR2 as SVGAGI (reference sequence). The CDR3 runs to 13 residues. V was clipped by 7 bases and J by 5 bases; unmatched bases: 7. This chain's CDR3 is CASKETGWETQYF. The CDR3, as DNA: TGTGCCAGCAAAGAGACAGGGTGGGAGACCCAGTACTTC.

The CDR3 nucleotides are TGTGCCAGTAATATGGGACAGACTAATGAAAAACTGTTTTTT. Protein: CASNMGQTNEKLFF. The chain combines TRBV19 with TRBJ1-4; 7 bases map to TRBD1. V shed 7 bases, J shed 2 bases, and the junction held 4 bases outside the gene matches. This CDR3 comprises 14 residues. CDR1 is LNHDA and CDR2 is SQIVND in the germline V gene (reference sequence).

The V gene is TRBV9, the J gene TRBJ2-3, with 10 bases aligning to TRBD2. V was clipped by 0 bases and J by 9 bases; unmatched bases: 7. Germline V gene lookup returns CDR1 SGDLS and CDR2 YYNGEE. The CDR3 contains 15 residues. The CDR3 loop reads CASSVGAGGFSTQYF. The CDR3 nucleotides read TGTGCCAGCAGCGTAGGAGCGGGAGGGTTTTCAACGCAGTATTTT.

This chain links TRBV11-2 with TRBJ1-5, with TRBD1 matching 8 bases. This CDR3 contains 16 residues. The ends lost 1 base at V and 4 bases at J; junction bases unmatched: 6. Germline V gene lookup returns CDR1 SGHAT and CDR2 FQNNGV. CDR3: CASSLGTGRLNQPQHF. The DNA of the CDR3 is TGTGCCAGCAGCTTAGGGACAGGGCGGCTTAATCAGCCCCAGCATTTT.

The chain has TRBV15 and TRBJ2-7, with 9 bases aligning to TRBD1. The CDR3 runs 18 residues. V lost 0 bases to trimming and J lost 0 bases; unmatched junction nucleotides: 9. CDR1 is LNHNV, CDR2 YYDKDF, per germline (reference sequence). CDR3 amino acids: CATSRDRLWDRDSYEQYF. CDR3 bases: TGTGCCACCAGCAGAGATCGGCTTTGGGACAGGGACTCCTACGAGCAGTACTTC.

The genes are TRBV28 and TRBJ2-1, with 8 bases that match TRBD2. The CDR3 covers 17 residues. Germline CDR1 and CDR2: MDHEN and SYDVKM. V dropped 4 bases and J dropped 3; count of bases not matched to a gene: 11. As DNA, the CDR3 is TGTGCCAGCAGTTCCCCTGCTAGCGGGTCAAACTACAATGAGCAGTTCTTC. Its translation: CASSSPASGSNYNEQFF. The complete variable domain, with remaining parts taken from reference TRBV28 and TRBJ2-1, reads DVKVTQSSRYLVKRTGEKVFLECVQDMDHENMFWYRQDPGLGLRLIYFSYDVKMKEKGDIPEGYSVSREKKERFSLILESASTNQTSMYLCASSSPASGSNYNEQFFGPGTRLTVL.

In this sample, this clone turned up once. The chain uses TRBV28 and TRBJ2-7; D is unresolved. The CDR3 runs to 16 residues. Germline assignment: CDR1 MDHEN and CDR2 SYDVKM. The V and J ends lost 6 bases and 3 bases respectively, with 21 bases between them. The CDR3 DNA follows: TGTGCCAGCAGCCCCCCTAGTCCCCCTCACGACTACGAGCAGTACTTC. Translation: CASSPPSPPHDYEQYF. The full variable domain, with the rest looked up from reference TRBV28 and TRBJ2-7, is DVKVTQSSRYLVKRTGEKVFLECVQDMDHENMFWYRQDPGLGLRLIYFSYDVKMKEKGDIPEGYSVSREKKERFSLILESASTNQTSMYLCASSPPSPPHDYEQYFGPGTRLTVT.

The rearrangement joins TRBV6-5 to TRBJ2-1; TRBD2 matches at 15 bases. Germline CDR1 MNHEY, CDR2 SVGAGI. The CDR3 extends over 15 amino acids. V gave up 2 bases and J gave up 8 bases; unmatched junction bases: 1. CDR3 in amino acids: CASSYGTSGGYEQFF. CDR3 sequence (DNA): TGTGCCAGCAGTTACGGGACTAGCGGGGGGTATGAGCAGTTCTTC.

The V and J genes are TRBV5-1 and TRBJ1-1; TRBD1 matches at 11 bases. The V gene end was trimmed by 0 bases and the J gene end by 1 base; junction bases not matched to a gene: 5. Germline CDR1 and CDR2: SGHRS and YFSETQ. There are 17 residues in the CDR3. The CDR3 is CASSLEGQGARNTEAFF. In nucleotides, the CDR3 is TGCGCCAGCAGCTTGGAAGGACAGGGGGCTAGGAACACTGAAGCTTTCTTT.